This TCR beta chain was obtained from a study of shared clonotypes between healthy human individuals. The CDR3 runs 16 residues. The V end lost 2 bases, the J end lost 6 bases, and 20 bases lay between the germline ends. Data came from immunoSEQ multiplex PCR; TCRdb stores just in-frame clones and leaves some out. The data show some 2,500,000 clones, 80% to 95% seen once. Sequenced material: naive CD4+ T cells from PBMCs. Noted subset: CD45RA+ positively selected. The chain carries TRBV23-1 and TRBJ2-7; unclear D gene. TRBV23-1 is an ORF, with its function uncertain. This sequence originates from a man between 18 and 35 years old in good health. Some clones in this sample may be carry-over from other donors' samples. Written as DNA, the CDR3 is TGCGCCAGCAGTCAAAACCCTGGCGGCAGAGCCGGCGAGCAGTACTTC. Translated: CASSQNPGGRAGEQYF.